A selection of T cell receptor beta chains follows, all from one sample in a study of T cell repertoires in cytomegalovirus infection. Their cognate antigens are unknown. TCRdb re-called the reads with MiXCR, one entry per CDR3 protein. This sample carries approximately 340,000 distinct CDR3 sequences, 25% to 30% of them seen once, and the ten largest clones take around 20%. This specimen was cultured PBMCs, taken from culture after CMV antigen stimulation. All receptors come from a human donor in good health (CMV status not recorded). Some clones in this sample may be carry-over from other donors' samples. The CDR3 runs from the conserved cysteine through the conserved F or W. A D gene is named only where the DNA matches it firmly. The size entry is marked missing in some rows and otherwise reads once, few, many or a size class.

.,TRBV28,few,TRBJ1-2,CASSLVDLGDGYGYTF,TGTGCCAGCAGTTTAGTAGATCTGGGGGACGGATATGGCTACACCTTC
.,TRBV11-2,few,TRBJ2-2,CASSLNKGSNTGELFF,TGTGCCAGCAGCTTAAACAAGGGTTCGAACACCGGGGAGCTGTTTTTT
.,TRBV7-3,.,TRBJ2-6,CASSWQASGANVLTF,TGTGCCAGCAGCTGGCAGGCCTCTGGGGCCAACGTCCTGACTTTC
.,TRBV6-6,few,TRBJ1-1,CASSYSLGGMNTEAFF,TGTGCCAGCAGTTACTCGCTAGGAGGAATGAACACTGAAGCTTTCTTT
TRBD1,TRBV12-3/TRBV12-4,.,TRBJ2-6,CASEKGAAGANVLTF,TGTGCCAGCGAAAAGGGGGCGGCTGGGGCCAACGTCCTGACTTTC
TRBD1,TRBV7-9,.,TRBJ1-2,CASSSNGTGADYGYTF,TGTGCCAGCAGCTCAAACGGGACAGGGGCAGACTATGGCTACACCTTC
.,TRBV20-1,many,TRBJ1-3,CSAATPTSGNTIYF,TGCAGTGCTGCCACACCGACCTCTGGAAACACCATATATTTT
.,TRBV20-1,few,TRBJ2-7,CSAADTGWQYF,TGCAGTGCTGCGGACACCGGGTGGCAGTACTTC
.,TRBV12-3/TRBV12-4,.,TRBJ2-2,CAGKDSRTGELFF,TGTGCCGGAAAGGACAGCAGGACCGGGGAGCTGTTTTTT
.,TRBV20-1,few,TRBJ1-1,CSVIAQKNTEAFF,TGCAGTGTCATTGCTCAGAAAAACACTGAAGCTTTCTTT
TRBD1,TRBV7-4,many,TRBJ2-7,CASSLDERGQGTFSYEQYF,TGTGCCAGCAGCTTAGACGAGAGGGGACAGGGGACCTTCTCCTACGAGCAGTACTTC
TRBD2,TRBV20-1,.,TRBJ2-2,CSARGTTNTGELFF,TGCAGTGCTAGGGGGACTACGAACACCGGGGAGCTGTTTTTT
.,TRBV11-3,.,TRBJ2-7,CASSPGGGDYEQYF,TGTGCCAGCAGCCCCGGAGGGGGTGACTACGAGCAGTACTTC
.,TRBV27,many,TRBJ1-1,CASSFGRATLNTEAFF,TGTGCCAGCAGTTTCGGCAGGGCAACATTGAACACTGAAGCTTTCTTT
TRBD2,TRBV6-1,.,TRBJ2-3,CASSIRTSGGSTDTQYF,TGTGCCAGCAGTATCCGGACTAGCGGGGGAAGCACAGATACGCAGTATTTT
.,TRBV5-5,.,TRBJ1-3,CASSLKHRNSGNTIYF,TGTGCCAGCAGCCTTAAACACAGGAACTCTGGAAACACCATATATTTT
TRBD1,TRBV11-2,once,TRBJ1-1,CASQGAEGAEAFF,TGTGCCAGCCAGGGGGCCGAAGGGGCTGAAGCTTTCTTT
.,TRBV7-6,many,TRBJ2-1,CASSPGRNNEQFF,TGTGCCAGCAGCCCAGGCCGGAACAATGAGCAGTTCTTC
.,TRBV7-9,.,TRBJ2-3,CASSLRNDRRTDTQYF,TGTGCCAGCAGCTTAAGAAACGACAGGCGCACAGATACGCAGTATTTT
.,TRBV18,once,TRBJ1-3,CASSPLVSGNTIYF,TGTGCCAGCTCACCACTAGTATCTGGAAACACCATATATTTT
.,TRBV28,.,TRBJ1-1,CASSNSTSGATEAFF,TGTGCCAGCAGTAACTCGACATCGGGGGCCACTGAAGCTTTCTTT
TRBD1,TRBV7-6,.,TRBJ1-1,CASSLRGRGAGVNTEAFF,TGTGCCAGCAGCTTAAGGGGGCGTGGGGCAGGGGTGAACACTGAAGCTTTCTTT
TRBD1,TRBV29-1,few,TRBJ2-4,CSVLQGENIQYF,TGCAGCGTCCTACAGGGGGAAAACATTCAGTACTTC
.,TRBV5-4,.,TRBJ1-2,CASNYRGPGDKDGYTF,TGTGCCAGCAACTACCGGGGGCCGGGCGATAAAGATGGCTACACCTTC
.,TRBV7-8,many,TRBJ1-1,CASSIGTANTEAFF,TGTGCCAGCAGCATCGGGACGGCGAACACTGAAGCTTTCTTT
TRBD1,TRBV7-9,few,TRBJ2-4,CASSLGGDRRNIQYF,TGTGCCAGCAGCTTAGGCGGGGACAGGAGAAACATTCAGTACTTC
.,TRBV7-2,many,TRBJ2-5,CASSLDQGGSETQYF,TGTGCCAGCAGCTTAGATCAGGGGGGATCGGAGACCCAGTACTTC
TRBD1,TRBV6-2/TRBV6-3,few,TRBJ2-7,CASTTGGYEQYF,TGTGCCAGCACTACAGGGGGCTACGAGCAGTACTTC
.,TRBV6-1,few,TRBJ2-7,CASSYGVGGPYEQYF,TGTGCCAGCAGTTATGGGGTAGGGGGGCCCTACGAGCAGTACTTC
.,TRBV19,.,TRBJ1-1,CASSSRTKNTEAFF,TGTGCCAGTAGTTCTAGGACGAAGAACACTGAAGCTTTCTTT
.,TRBV20-1,.,TRBJ1-2,CSASRDGYTF,TGCAGTGCTTCGAGGGATGGCTACACCTTC
TRBD1,TRBV10-3,.,TRBJ2-2,CAISESGTGGDWTGELFF,TGTGCCATCAGTGAGTCGGGGACAGGGGGCGATTGGACCGGGGAGCTGTTTTTT
.,TRBV14,few,TRBJ2-3,CASSQNPAGDTQYF,TGTGCCAGCAGCCAGAACCCAGCGGGAGATACGCAGTATTTT
.,TRBV5-6,.,TRBJ1-1,CASSLGAMGGMTEAFF,TGTGCCAGCAGCTTGGGGGCAATGGGGGGAATGACTGAAGCTTTCTTT
.,TRBV6-1,.,TRBJ1-2,CASSESSGTNYGYTF,TGTGCCAGCAGTGAATCATCAGGAACTAACTATGGCTACACCTTC
TRBD2,TRBV10-3,.,TRBJ2-3,CASSVGGTSGRATDTQYF,TGTGCCAGCTCCGTGGGGGGGACTAGCGGGAGGGCAACAGATACGCAGTATTTT
.,TRBV28,.,TRBJ2-5,CASSKETQYF,TGTGCCAGCAGTAAAGAGACCCAGTACTTC
.,TRBV12-3/TRBV12-4,few,TRBJ2-1,CASSLAGQTYNEQFF,TGTGCCAGCAGTTTAGCGGGACAAACCTACAATGAGCAGTTCTTC
.,TRBV28,few,TRBJ2-7,CASSSRQIYEQYF,TGTGCCAGCAGTAGCAGACAAATCTACGAGCAGTACTTC
TRBD1,TRBV7-6,many,TRBJ1-2,CASSLGQGTGYGYTF,TGTGCCAGCAGCTTAGGGCAGGGGACAGGCTATGGCTACACCTTC
.,TRBV24-1,.,TRBJ2-5,CATSDSGKLATQYF,TGTGCCACCAGTGATTCGGGGAAGCTAGCGACCCAGTACTTC
.,TRBV5-1,once,TRBJ2-4,CASSYSGDKNIQYF,TGCGCCAGCAGCTACAGCGGAGATAAAAACATTCAGTACTTC
.,TRBV19,.,TRBJ2-1,CASRPFLGSNEQFF,TGTGCCAGTAGGCCCTTCCTAGGTTCCAATGAGCAGTTCTTC
.,TRBV7-6,.,TRBJ2-2,CASSLVSMGGELFF,TGTGCCAGCAGCTTAGTTTCGATGGGCGGGGAGCTGTTTTTT
TRBD2,TRBV7-8,.,TRBJ2-2,CASSQREGSGELFF,TGTGCCAGCAGCCAAAGGGAGGGATCCGGGGAGCTGTTTTTT
.,TRBV7-2,many,TRBJ1-2,CASSPNGPRAGVGYTF,TGTGCCAGCAGCCCAAATGGGCCCAGGGCGGGAGTAGGCTACACCTTC